This T cell receptor (beta chain) was identified during a study of siplizumab effects on memory and regulatory T cells. Study observations and caveats: Researchers could map only a minor fraction of alloreactive clones to unstimulated subsets.

It was about 10^5 TCR templates that were assayed per sample. Generated by immunoSEQ multiplex PCR, the TCRdb table keeps only in-frame clones and is missing some. The table includes roughly 62,000 clones, 79% detected once. CDR1 is LNHNV, CDR2 YYDKDF, per germline (reference sequence). After removal of 4 bases from V and 5 bases from J, the junction contained 5 bases not matched to a gene. This CDR3 spans 14 amino acids. This clone has more than one count but fewer than ten. What it recognizes is unknown. The sample taken for sequencing was memory CD4+ T cells sorted from blood. The clonotype originates from a human donor in good health. The chain recombines TRBV15 with TRBJ2-5; TRBD2 matches 9 bases. CDR3 bases: TGTGCCACCAGCAACGCGGGGGGGCATGAGACCCAGTACTTC. This gives the protein CATSNAGGHETQYF. The whole variable domain, filled in from reference TRBV15 and TRBJ2-5, reads DAMVIQNPRYQVTQFGKPVTLSCSQTLNHNVMYWYQQKSSQAPKLLFHYYDKDFNNEADTPDNFQSRRPNTSFCFLDIRSPGLGDTAMYLCATSNAGGHETQYFGPGTRLLVL.